This is a list of T cell receptor beta chains from one sample in a study of spatial heterogeneity in lung cancer. One entry per CDR3 protein, called by TCRdb with MiXCR from the 5' RACE reads. Counted here are about 2,000 distinct CDR3 sequences, 8.5% to 10% occurring once; the ten biggest clones make up approximately 11%. Source: lung tumor tissue, taken at surgery. The receptors were gathered from a female donor with early-stage non-small cell lung cancer. Both conserved end residues are part of each CDR3. A D gene is named only where the DNA matches it firmly. A row's size may be missing; if present it is once, few, many or a size class.

j_call v_call d_call clone_size cdr3_aa cdr3_nt
TRBJ1-3 TRBV4-1 NA medium-sized CASSQGGSSFGNTIYF TGCGCCAGCAGCCAAGGTGGCAGCTCATTTGGAAACACCATATATTTT
TRBJ2-3 TRBV7-6 NA medium-sized CASSPRPQSADTQYF TGTGCCAGCAGCCCTCGGCCACAGTCGGCAGATACGCAGTATTTT
TRBJ2-4 TRBV4-1 NA NA CASSQGPGGGNIQYF TGCGCCAGCAGCCAAGGCCCGGGGGGCGGGAACATTCAGTACTTC
TRBJ2-5 TRBV5-1 NA NA CASSLAGDTRKTQYF TGCGCCAGCAGCTTGGCCGGGGACACCCGCAAGACCCAGTACTTC
TRBJ2-2 TRBV12-2 NA NA CASRRTVNRGKPYGELFF TGTGCAAGTCGGCGGACGGTTAACAGAGGGAAGCCGTACGGGGAGCTGTTTTTT
TRBJ2-1 TRBV7-2 NA medium-sized CASSLAIPGNEQFF TGTGCCAGCAGCTTAGCCATCCCGGGCAATGAGCAGTTCTTC
TRBJ1-1 TRBV23-1 NA large CASSQSGTKDTEAFF TGCGCCAGCAGTCAATCCGGGACAAAGGACACTGAAGCTTTCTTT
TRBJ2-7 TRBV23-1 TRBD2 large CASSGTSGGAYEQYF TGCGCCAGCAGTGGGACTAGCGGGGGGGCCTACGAGCAGTACTTC
TRBJ2-3 TRBV6-1 TRBD1 few CASSGHRGSTDTQYF TGTGCCAGCAGTGGACACAGGGGTTCCACAGATACGCAGTATTTT
TRBJ2-1 TRBV24-1 TRBD2 few CATSDLQSGTSDWEQFF TGTGCCACCAGTGATTTGCAATCCGGGACTAGCGATTGGGAGCAGTTCTTC
TRBJ2-7 TRBV11-1 NA medium-sized CASSLGAGYEQYF TGTGCCAGCAGCTTAGGGGCTGGCTACGAGCAGTACTTC
TRBJ2-4 TRBV7-8 NA medium-sized CASSLGQVHKNIQYF TGTGCCAGCAGCTTAGGGCAGGTACACAAAAACATTCAGTACTTC
TRBJ2-7 TRBV6-5 NA medium-sized CASSYLGGTSYEQYF TGTGCCAGCAGTTACTTGGGAGGAACATCCTACGAGCAGTACTTC
TRBJ1-1 TRBV29-1 TRBD1 NA CSVQKDRVGSEAFF TGCAGCGTTCAGAAGGACAGGGTAGGAAGTGAAGCTTTCTTT
TRBJ1-3 TRBV28 NA NA CASSLSGSGNTIYF TGTGCCAGCAGTTTGTCCGGCTCTGGAAACACCATATATTTT
TRBJ1-6 TRBV15 TRBD1 medium-sized CATSRDQWTGDSPLHF TGTGCCACCAGCAGAGATCAGTGGACAGGGGATTCACCCCTCCACTTT
TRBJ2-7 TRBV7-2 NA few CASSVVGLAQNEQYF TGTGCCAGCAGCGTAGTAGGTCTAGCACAAAACGAGCAGTACTTC
TRBJ1-2 TRBV12-3/TRBV12-4 TRBD1 medium-sized CASSTGTGDYGYTF TGTGCCAGCAGCACCGGGACAGGGGACTACGGCTACACCTTC
TRBJ1-4 TRBV7-9 NA medium-sized CASSFSEKLFF TGTGCCAGCAGCTTTTCCGAAAAACTGTTTTTT
TRBJ1-1 TRBV30 NA few CAGHRVSTEAFF TGTGCCGGCCACAGGGTGTCGACTGAAGCTTTCTTT
TRBJ2-7 TRBV6-2/TRBV6-3 TRBD2 medium-sized CASSGLAGGYEQYF TGTGCCAGCAGTGGACTAGCGGGAGGATACGAGCAGTACTTC
TRBJ1-2 TRBV27 TRBD1 medium-sized CASSPRGTDRFNYGYTF TGTGCCAGCAGTCCACGAGGGACAGACCGATTTAACTATGGCTACACCTTC
TRBJ2-5 TRBV5-1 NA medium-sized CASTRGAGDSETQYF TGCGCCAGCACGAGAGGAGCAGGCGACTCTGAGACCCAGTACTTC
TRBJ2-7 TRBV5-5 NA large CASSLWDNLEEQYF TGTGCCAGCAGCTTGTGGGACAACCTAGAGGAGCAGTACTTC
TRBJ1-1 TRBV6-5 NA medium-sized CASRRDVANTEAFF TGTGCCAGCAGGAGAGACGTAGCGAACACTGAAGCTTTCTTT
TRBJ1-1 TRBV7-2 NA medium-sized CASRVRRGNTEAFF TGTGCCAGCAGGGTCCGCCGGGGGAACACTGAAGCTTTCTTT
TRBJ2-2 TRBV2 NA medium-sized CATGRDGTGELFF TGTGCCACTGGTCGTGACGGCACGGGGGAGCTGTTTTTT
TRBJ2-3 TRBV6-6 NA medium-sized CASSSRDTQYF TGTGCCAGCAGTTCTAGAGATACGCAGTATTTT
TRBJ2-6 TRBV27 NA medium-sized CASRSSGANVLTF TGTGCCAGCAGGAGCTCTGGGGCCAACGTCCTGACTTTC
TRBJ1-6 TRBV6-5 NA medium-sized CASSYSSSRVGSPLHF TGTGCCAGCAGTTACTCGAGCAGCCGGGTTGGGTCACCCCTCCACTTT
TRBJ1-2 TRBV12-3/TRBV12-4 NA medium-sized CASSFSVLDGLYGYTF TGTGCCAGCAGTTTTTCGGTTCTGGACGGCCTTTATGGCTACACCTTC
TRBJ2-7 TRBV25-1 NA few CASSEVDYEQYF TGTGCCAGCAGTGAAGTTGACTACGAGCAGTACTTC
TRBJ2-3 TRBV20-1 NA medium-sized CSTTGTTLDTQYF TGCAGCACGACAGGGACTACGTTGGATACGCAGTATTTT
TRBJ2-1 TRBV5-1 TRBD1 medium-sized CASSLGGQEPFEQFF TGCGCCAGCAGCTTGGGAGGACAGGAACCCTTCGAGCAGTTCTTC
TRBJ1-1 TRBV5-1 NA medium-sized CASRKGVYTEAFF TGCGCCAGCAGAAAAGGGGTTTACACTGAAGCTTTCTTT
TRBJ2-3 TRBV12-3/TRBV12-4 NA large CASSTLAGDTDTQYF TGTGCCAGCAGTACCCTAGCAGGAGACACAGATACGCAGTATTTT
TRBJ1-1 TRBV5-1 NA medium-sized CASSFVQATEAFF TGCGCCAGCAGCTTCGTCCAAGCCACTGAAGCTTTCTTT
TRBJ1-2 TRBV15 TRBD1 medium-sized CATSIPTGGWYGYTF TGTGCCACCAGCATCCCGACAGGGGGCTGGTATGGCTACACCTTC
TRBJ1-4 TRBV12-3/TRBV12-4 TRBD1 NA CASSSGQGGEKLFF TGTGCCAGCAGTTCGGGACAGGGAGGCGAAAAACTGTTTTTT
TRBJ1-5 TRBV20-1 NA medium-sized CSARAKTYSNQPQHF TGCAGTGCTAGAGCTAAAACCTATAGCAATCAGCCCCAGCATTTT
TRBJ2-1 TRBV14 TRBD2 medium-sized CASSEFTGLAGNEQFF TGTGCCAGCAGCGAATTCACGGGACTAGCGGGCAATGAGCAGTTCTTC
TRBJ1-1 TRBV23-1 TRBD1 medium-sized CASSQSRQGAVCGTEAFF TGCGCCAGCAGTCAATCCAGGCAGGGGGCCGTGTGTGGCACTGAAGCTTTCTTT
TRBJ2-2 TRBV25-1 NA medium-sized CASSIDGTNTGELFF TGTGCCAGCAGTATAGACGGCACGAACACCGGGGAGCTGTTTTTT
TRBJ1-2 TRBV7-9 NA large CASSSHQGSVGYTF TGTGCCAGCAGCTCGCACCAGGGTTCGGTAGGCTACACCTTC
TRBJ2-5 TRBV28 TRBD2 medium-sized CASRPTGTSVGTQYF TGTGCCAGCAGACCAACAGGGACTAGCGTTGGGACCCAGTACTTC
TRBJ2-2 TRBV29-1 TRBD2 medium-sized CSVESGRVTGELFF TGCAGCGTTGAAAGCGGGAGAGTCACCGGGGAGCTGTTTTTT
TRBJ2-5 TRBV29-1 NA NA CSVPLGRVYQETQYF TGCAGCGTTCCCCTCGGCCGGGTGTACCAAGAGACCCAGTACTTC
TRBJ2-3 TRBV4-2 NA medium-sized CASSQVDWGTQYF TGTGCCAGCAGCCAAGTAGATTGGGGTACGCAGTATTTT
TRBJ2-1 TRBV7-3 TRBD2 few CASSLSGSINEQFF TGTGCCAGCAGCCTTAGCGGGAGCATTAATGAGCAGTTCTTC
TRBJ2-5 TRBV7-2 NA medium-sized CASSLSSGDQETQYF TGTGCCAGCAGCTTAAGTAGCGGTGACCAAGAGACCCAGTACTTC
TRBJ2-1 TRBV11-2 TRBD2 medium-sized CASSSGGGVNEQFF TGTGCCAGCAGCTCCGGGGGAGGGGTCAATGAGCAGTTCTTC
TRBJ2-3 TRBV20-1 NA medium-sized CSAGAGSPDTQYF TGCAGTGCTGGGGCAGGGTCCCCAGATACGCAGTATTTT
TRBJ2-6 TRBV28 NA medium-sized CASSPRRSGANVLTF TGTGCCAGCAGTCCACGCCGTTCTGGGGCCAACGTCCTGACTTTC
TRBJ2-1 TRBV5-5 NA medium-sized CASSLHIEQFF TGTGCCAGCAGCTTACACATTGAGCAGTTCTTC
TRBJ1-4 TRBV18 NA once CASSPGLNEKLFF TGTGCCAGCTCACCGGGGCTTAATGAAAAACTGTTTTTT
TRBJ2-5 TRBV7-2 TRBD2 medium-sized CASSPRTSVKETQYF TGTGCCAGCAGCCCGCGGACTAGCGTTAAAGAGACCCAGTACTTC
TRBJ2-7 TRBV19 TRBD1 medium-sized CASSTQTGGDYEQYF TGTGCCAGTAGTACCCAGACAGGGGGCGACTACGAGCAGTACTTC